This T cell receptor (beta chain) was captured by sequencing in a study of T cell repertoires in cytomegalovirus infection. This clonotype was counted between two and nine times. Antigen specificity is unknown. TCRdb redid the calling of the reads with MiXCR, one entry per CDR3 protein. This sample has some 700,000 distinct CDR3 sequences; roughly a third occur once, and the top ten carry 15% to 20%. The CDR3 runs to 18 residues. With V trimmed by 4 bases and J by 0 bases, 6 bases remained unmatched. The germline V gene encodes CDR1 LGHNA and CDR2 YSLEER. The chain carries TRBV4-3 and TRBJ2-1; 13 positions agree with TRBD2. The specimen was cultured PBMCs, collected from culture after CMV antigen stimulation. This clonotype was sampled from a human donor in good health (CMV status not recorded). Some clones in this sample may be carry-over from other donors' samples. The CDR3, as DNA: TGCGCCAGCAGCCCAGGACTAGCGGGAGCCCGCTCCTACAATGAGCAGTTCTTC. This gives the protein CASSPGLAGARSYNEQFF.